These 22 T cell receptor beta chains were sequenced from one sample in a study of cytomegalovirus exposure and HLA in healthy donors. PCR was performed using 60 Vbeta and 13 Jbeta primers. Some clones are missing from TCRdb's copy, which holds only in-frame ones; the method was immunoSEQ multiplex PCR. The sample records some 170,000 clones, about 81% being singletons. Material: PBMCs. The origin of the receptors is a girl between 5 and 17 years old in good health and CMV-seropositive.

J is TRBJ2-7 and V is TRBV5-1; 11 bases line up with TRBD2. CDR1 and CDR2 from the germline V gene are SGHRS and YFSETQ. J gave up 6 bases and V 0 bases, and 5 bases lay outside the gene matches. The CDR3 runs to 15 residues. The CDR3 DNA follows: TGCGCCAGCAGCTTGGTGGCTAGCGGGAGGCGCGAGCAGTACTTC. As protein: CASSLVASGRREQYF.

The rearrangement joins TRBV6-6 to TRBJ1-1; 9 nucleotides line up with TRBD1. This CDR3 contains 15 residues. V was pared by 0 bases and J by 1 base, with 0 bases of the junction left unmatched. Germline V CDR1 and CDR2: MNHNY, SVGAGI (reference sequence). CDR3 protein: CASSYSGQGNTEAFF. CDR3 in DNA: TGTGCCAGCAGTTACTCGGGACAGGGGAACACTGAAGCTTTCTTT.

The chain is built from TRBV14 and TRBJ1-1; unclear D gene. V was clipped by 8 bases and J by 3 bases, with 10 bases between them. The germline V gene encodes CDR1 SGHDN and CDR2 FVKESK. This CDR3 has 12 residues. In nucleotides, the CDR3 is TGTGCCAGCGGCGGGAGTTACACTGAAGCTTTCTTT. Amino acid sequence: CASGGSYTEAFF.

This chain joins TRBV27 and TRBJ1-2, with a tentative D call TRBD1 (5 bases). The CDR3 runs to 14 residues. Trimming took off 6 bases at V and 4 bases at J, with 15 bases between the two ends. CDR1 and CDR2 from the germline V gene are MNHEY and SMNVEV (reference sequence). CDR3 DNA: TGTGCCAGCAGCCTCGTCCCGGGACTCTATGGCTACACCTTC. Protein: CASSLVPGLYGYTF.

V is TRBV29-1 and J is TRBJ2-7, with TRBD1 as a possible D gene (5 bases). Trimming shortened V by 4 bases and J by 5 bases, and 12 bases separated the two germline ends. This CDR3 spans 12 amino acids. Germline V gives CDR1 SQVTM, CDR2 ANQGSEA. CDR3: CSVGQGPHEQYF. CDR3 sequence (DNA): TGCAGCGTTGGGCAGGGTCCCCACGAGCAGTACTTC.

This clone was counted a single time. The chain joins TRBV19 to TRBJ1-5; D call uncertain. The ends were cut back, 6 bases at V and 0 bases at J, with 18 bases in the middle. CDR1 is LNHDA, CDR2 SQIVND, per germline (reference sequence). The CDR3 has 17 amino acids. CDR3 coding DNA: TGTGCCAGTAGCGGTGGACTCCCTGGTTATAGCAATCAGCCCCAGCATTTT. This encodes CASSGGLPGYSNQPQHF. Based on the CDR3 plus reference TRBV19 and TRBJ1-5, the full variable domain is DGGITQSPKYLFRKEGQNVTLSCEQNLNHDAMYWYRQDPGQGLRLIYYSQIVNDFQKGDIAEGYSVSREKKESFPLTVTSAQKNPTAFYLCASSGGLPGYSNQPQHFGDGTRLSIL.

This chain uses TRBV5-1 with TRBJ1-1; a possible D gene is TRBD1 (5 bases). CDR1 and CDR2 from the germline V gene are SGHRS and YFSETQ. The CDR3 covers 15 residues. Between the trimmed V and J ends, which lost 0 bases and 1 base, there was a span of 10 bases. The CDR3 DNA is TGCGCCAGCAGCTTGGGGGGCAGGGAGAACACTGAAGCTTTCTTT. It codes for CASSLGGRENTEAFF. Looking up the rest from reference TRBV5-1 and TRBJ1-1 gives the full variable domain: KAGVTQTPRYLIKTRGQQVTLSCSPISGHRSVSWYQQTPGQGLQFLFEYFSETQRNKGNFPGRFSGRQFSNSRSEMNVSTLELGDSALYLCASSLGGRENTEAFFGQGTRLTVV.

J is TRBJ2-5 and V is TRBV28; D possibly corresponds to TRBD1 (6 bases). Trimming removed 5 bases from V and 1 base from J, with 8 bases in between. The germline CDR1 and CDR2 sequences are MDHEN and SYDVKM. The length of the CDR3 is 13 residues. The CDR3: CASSNRAQETQYF. The CDR3 region has the DNA TGTGCCAGCAGTAACAGGGCCCAAGAGACCCAGTACTTC.

This rearrangement joins TRBV28 to TRBJ2-3; D is uncertain. Trimming took 5 bases from V and 0 from J, leaving 9 bases between them. CDR1 is MDHEN, CDR2 SYDVKM, per germline. The CDR3 length is 14 residues. The CDR3 here is CASSEQLSTDTQYF. The DNA for the CDR3 is TGTGCCAGCAGTGAGCAATTAAGCACAGATACGCAGTATTTT.

This clone was seen a handful of times. The chain combines TRBV19 with TRBJ1-5; 7 bases are a match to TRBD1. Germline trimming cut 9 bases from V and 4 bases from J; bases unmatched to any gene: 9. Germline CDR1 is LNHDA and CDR2 is SQIVND (reference sequence). The CDR3 is 14 residues long. The CDR3 sequence: CASTSGTVNQPQHF. The CDR3 bases are TGTGCCAGCACGTCCGGGACAGTGAATCAGCCCCAGCATTTT. The full variable domain, with the rest looked up from reference TRBV19 and TRBJ1-5, is DGGITQSPKYLFRKEGQNVTLSCEQNLNHDAMYWYRQDPGQGLRLIYYSQIVNDFQKGDIAEGYSVSREKKESFPLTVTSAQKNPTAFYLCASTSGTVNQPQHFGDGTRLSIL.

This clone was detected once. The chain recombines TRBV7-9 with TRBJ1-2; TRBD1 agrees at 7 bases. Germline trimming cut 5 bases from V and 0 bases from J; bases unmatched to any gene: 12. The length of the CDR3 is 17 residues. Germline CDR1 reads SEHNR; CDR2 reads FQNEAQ (reference sequence). CDR3 residues: CASSPPFGTDPNYGYTF. CDR3 in DNA: TGTGCCAGCAGCCCTCCGTTCGGGACAGACCCTAACTATGGCTACACCTTC.

This clone was recorded once. The chain has TRBV6-5 and TRBJ2-3; perhaps TRBD2 as D (6 bases). The CDR3 is 16 residues long. CDR1 is MNHEY and CDR2 is SVGAGI in the germline V gene. V lost 0 bases and J lost 2, with 12 bases in between. CDR3 residues: CASSYSEGSHTDTQYF. In DNA form, the CDR3 reads TGTGCCAGCAGTTACTCGGAGGGATCCCACACAGATACGCAGTATTTT.

The genes are TRBV28 and TRBJ2-6, with D possibly TRBD1 on 6 matching bases. Trimming cost V 6 bases and J 0 bases, with 15 bases left between them. CDR3 length equals 17 residues. From germline, CDR1 is MDHEN and CDR2 SYDVKM. For the CDR3, the DNA is TGTGCCAGCAGCAGGCAGGGGCTACGCTCTGGGGCCAACGTCCTGACTTTC. Translation: CASSRQGLRSGANVLTF.

The V gene is TRBV7-3, the J gene TRBJ2-7; D is possibly TRBD2 (5 bases). With 3 bases removed from V and 1 base from J, the gap between germline ends came to 7 bases. This CDR3 comprises 13 residues. The germline CDR1 and CDR2 sequences are SGHTA and FQGTGA. Here the CDR3 DNA reads TGTGCCAGCAGCTTCGGGGAGTCCTACGAGCAGTACTTC. Translating it yields CASSFGESYEQYF. Full variable domain (outside the CDR3, taken from reference TRBV7-3 and TRBJ2-7): GAGVSQTPSNKVTEKGKYVELRCDPISGHTALYWYRQSLGQGPEFLIYFQGTGAADDSGLPNDRFFAVRPEGSVSTLKIQRTERGDSAVYLCASSFGESYEQYFGPGTRLTVT.

The chain has TRBV29-1 and TRBJ2-5; perhaps TRBD2 as D (6 bases). The germline gives CDR1 SQVTM, CDR2 ANQGSEA. The V end was cut by 7 bases, the J end by 4 bases, with 13 bases between. This CDR3 has 12 amino acids. The CDR3 sequence is CSAQRRGETQYF. In DNA, the CDR3 is TGCAGCGCCCAGCGGAGGGGAGAGACCCAGTACTTC.

The rearrangement joins TRBV7-2 to TRBJ2-5; 8 bases match TRBD2. The DNA end is more similar to TRBJ2-7, so the J call may be wrong. The CDR3 length is 19 residues. In germline, CDR1 is SGHTA, CDR2 FQGNSA. The CDR3 is CASSSRPGLEKVGPNEQYF. In DNA, the CDR3 is TGTGCCAGCAGCTCCCGGCCGGGACTAGAAAAAGTGGGACCTAACGAGCAGTACTTC.

CDR3 sequence reads: CASSWGGDTQYF. The CDR3 bases are TGTGCCAGCAGCTGGGGGGGAGATACGCAGTATTTT. V gene TRBV7-8 combines with J gene TRBJ2-3; 7 positions match TRBD2. The V gene's germline CDR1 is SGHVS and CDR2 FQNEAQ. V lost 4 bases and J lost 5; bases outside the gene matches: 0. The CDR3 has 12 amino acids. Supplemented by reference TRBV7-8 and TRBJ2-3, the full variable domain reads GAGVSQSPRYKVAKRGQDVALRCDPISGHVSLFWYQQALGQGPEFLTYFQNEAQLDKSGLPSDRFFAERPEGSVSTLKIQRTQQEDSAVYLCASSWGGDTQYFGPGTRLTVL.

The DNA for the CDR3 is TGTGCCAGCAGCTGGCGGACAGGGGGCGAGCAGTACTTC. Its protein is CASSWRTGGEQYF. This chain joins TRBV5-6 and TRBJ2-7; 10 bases match TRBD1. This CDR3 contains 13 residues. After removal of 3 bases from V and 6 bases from J, the junction contained 3 bases not matched to a gene. The germline V gene has CDR1 SGHDT and CDR2 YYEEEE.

J is TRBJ2-2 and V is TRBV7-9; possibly TRBD1 for D (5 bases). The CDR3 totals 17 residues. V lost 5 bases and J 1 base, leaving 17 bases between the germline ends. From germline, CDR1 is SEHNR and CDR2 FQNEAQ (reference sequence). CDR3 sequence: CASSRGIRGQNTGELFF. CDR3 nucleotide sequence: TGTGCCAGCAGCCGTGGAATTAGGGGTCAGAACACCGGGGAGCTGTTTTTT.

The gene calls are TRBV7-8 and TRBJ1-1; 8 bases are a match to TRBD1. Germline values: CDR1 SGHVS, CDR2 FQNEAQ. The CDR3 has 16 amino acids. After removal of 5 bases from V and 4 bases from J, the junction contained 12 bases not matched to a gene. The CDR3 DNA follows: TGTGCCAGCAGCCAGCGGACAGGGCCTATGCCCACTGAAGCTTTCTTT. Its translation is CASSQRTGPMPTEAFF. The full variable domain, with the rest looked up from reference TRBV7-8 and TRBJ1-1, is GAGVSQSPRYKVAKRGQDVALRCDPISGHVSLFWYQQALGQGPEFLTYFQNEAQLDKSGLPSDRFFAERPEGSVSTLKIQRTQQEDSAVYLCASSQRTGPMPTEAFFGQGTRLTVV.

This rearrangement joins TRBV28 to TRBJ1-2, with D perhaps TRBD1 (5 bases). V was shortened by 6 bases and J by 7 bases, with 15 bases between the two germline ends. The germline CDR1 and CDR2 sequences are MDHEN and SYDVKM. The CDR3 sequence is 13 residues long. The CDR3 spells CASSTLSGFGYTF. CDR3 nucleotides: TGTGCCAGCAGCACGTTATCAGGGTTTGGCTACACCTTC.

This chain joins TRBV4-1 and TRBJ1-1, with D unclear. CDR1 and CDR2 from the germline V gene are MGHRA and YSYEKL. Trimming took off 4 bases at V and 5 bases at J, with 8 bases between the two ends. The CDR3 runs to 12 residues. The CDR3 protein is CASSPPGTEAFF. The CDR3 DNA follows: TGCGCCAGCAGCCCCCCGGGAACTGAAGCTTTCTTT.